This T cell receptor (beta chain) was captured by sequencing in a study of identical twins. Study outcomes and limitations: Potential partial confounding of zero-insertion analyses by invariant MAIT and iNKT cells was noted. Within cord blood, abundant beta clonotypes carried fewer insertions, but memory repertoires showed no such trend.

TCRdb re-derived calls from the 5' RACE reads in MiXCR, one entry per CDR3 protein. The sample carries 350,000 or so distinct CDR3 sequences, approximately 10% recorded once. This clonotype appeared a few times. Its antigen remains unidentified. The CDR3 spans 13 residues. With 7 bases removed from V and 9 bases from J, the gap between germline ends came to 16 bases. This sequence joins TRBV12-3 or TRBV12-4 and TRBJ2-1; maybe TRBD2 (5 bases). The TCR was taken from a woman between 45 and 60 years old in good health. Source material: naive T cells sorted from blood. CDR3 amino acids: CASTPSASGEQFF. CDR3 nucleotides: TGTGCCAGCACCCCATCGGCGAGCGGTGAGCAGTTCTTC.